A selection of T cell receptor beta chains follows, all from one sample in a study of spatial heterogeneity in lung cancer. TCRdb reprocessed the 5' RACE reads via MiXCR and lists one record per CDR3 protein. The sample lists about 38,000 distinct CDR3 sequences; 6.5% to 8.5% were seen once. This specimen consisted of PBMCs, obtained at surgery. The receptors come from a male donor with early-stage non-small cell lung cancer. Each CDR3 is given with its conserved first and last residue. Each record gives: D gene, V gene, J gene, clone size, CDR3 protein, CDR3 DNA. A D gene is named only where the DNA matches it firmly. Size tells how often a clone was seen (once, few, many) or the class of an expanded clone, and some rows leave it out.

TRBD2	TRBV4-2	TRBJ2-1	NA	CASNQDPQREYNEQFF	TGTGCCAGCAACCAAGACCCCCAGCGGGAGTACAATGAGCAGTTCTTC
NA	TRBV7-3	TRBJ2-3	many	CASSPGTPPDTQYF	TGTGCCAGCAGCCCAGGGACCCCGCCAGATACGCAGTATTTT
NA	TRBV2	TRBJ2-1	NA	CASSVGQRTGEQFF	TGTGCCAGCAGCGTAGGACAGCGGACGGGGGAGCAGTTCTTC
NA	TRBV12-3/TRBV12-4	TRBJ2-5	many	CASSQWDGVKTQYF	TGTGCCAGCAGTCAATGGGACGGGGTGAAGACCCAGTACTTC
NA	TRBV7-6	TRBJ2-5	medium-sized	CASSLGGSGGETQYF	TGTGCCAGCAGCTTAGGAGGGTCCGGAGGGGAGACCCAGTACTTC
NA	TRBV6-2/TRBV6-3	TRBJ1-1	few	CASRPIRGTEAFF	TGTGCCAGCAGACCGATTCGGGGCACTGAAGCTTTCTTT
NA	TRBV7-9	TRBJ1-2	many	CASSVGRTNYGYTF	TGTGCCAGCAGTGTGGGACGGACTAACTATGGCTACACCTTC
NA	TRBV5-1	TRBJ2-3	many	CASSLEGSGTDTQYF	TGCGCCAGCAGCTTGGAAGGTAGCGGCACAGATACGCAGTATTTT
TRBD1	TRBV5-1	TRBJ2-7	NA	CASSSGQGAYEQYF	TGCGCCAGCAGCTCGGGACAGGGGGCTTACGAGCAGTACTTC
TRBD2	TRBV5-4	TRBJ2-1	many	CASSLASGLDGGYEQFF	TGTGCCAGCAGCTTGGCCTCGGGACTAGATGGGGGGTATGAGCAGTTCTTC
NA	TRBV11-2	TRBJ2-5	NA	CASSLPGFLETQYF	TGTGCCAGCAGCTTACCGGGGTTTTTGGAGACCCAGTACTTC
TRBD2	TRBV7-2	TRBJ2-7	NA	CASSRGGYEQYF	TGTGCCAGCAGCCGCGGGGGATACGAGCAGTACTTC
NA	TRBV20-1	TRBJ1-5	many	CSANTGNQPQHF	TGCAGTGCTAACACAGGGAATCAGCCCCAGCATTTT
NA	TRBV3-1	TRBJ2-1	many	CASNRAGSHNYNEQFF	TGTGCCAGCAACCGAGCGGGTTCCCATAACTACAATGAGCAGTTCTTC
TRBD1	TRBV18	TRBJ1-4	few	CASSPRGRANEKLFF	TGTGCCAGCTCACCAAGGGGGCGGGCTAATGAAAAACTGTTTTTT
NA	TRBV30	TRBJ1-5	NA	CAWSVPGPSNQPQHF	TGTGCCTGGAGTGTACCCGGACCTAGCAATCAGCCCCAGCATTTT
TRBD2	TRBV5-4	TRBJ2-5	many	CASSLVGLAVSFQETQYF	TGTGCCAGCAGCTTGGTTGGCCTAGCGGTTTCCTTCCAAGAGACCCAGTACTTC
NA	TRBV27	TRBJ1-6	many	CASSFSGAANSPLHF	TGTGCCAGCAGTTTTAGCGGGGCGGCTAATTCACCCCTCCACTTT
NA	TRBV27	TRBJ2-1	many	CASSPLLSSSYNEQFF	TGTGCCAGCAGTCCCCTCCTTTCTAGCAGCTACAATGAGCAGTTCTTC
NA	TRBV7-9	TRBJ1-1	many	CASSLNTEAFF	TGTGCCAGCAGCTTGAACACTGAAGCTTTCTTT
NA	TRBV12-3/TRBV12-4	TRBJ2-5	few	CASSLTSWGSEETQYF	TGTGCCAGCAGTTTAACTAGCTGGGGGAGTGAAGAGACCCAGTACTTC
NA	TRBV5-1	TRBJ2-3	many	CASSLAGGYTDTQYF	TGCGCCAGCAGCTTGGCAGGCGGATACACAGATACGCAGTATTTT
NA	TRBV7-2	TRBJ2-5	NA	CASSSTSEETQYF	TGTGCCAGCAGCTCCACTAGTGAAGAGACCCAGTACTTC
TRBD2	TRBV3-1	TRBJ2-1	NA	CASSLYSGGLQSEQFF	TGTGCCAGCAGCCTATATTCGGGGGGGCTTCAAAGTGAGCAGTTCTTC
NA	TRBV5-4	TRBJ2-1	many	CASSQLQTMTNEQFF	TGTGCCAGCAGCCAACTCCAAACTATGACAAATGAGCAGTTCTTC
TRBD1	TRBV6-6	TRBJ2-5	many	CASSTLQGSETQYF	TGTGCCAGCAGTACCTTACAGGGGAGTGAGACCCAGTACTTC
NA	TRBV25-1	TRBJ2-7	many	CASSGTPGEQYF	TGTGCCAGCAGTGGGACTCCTGGGGAGCAGTACTTC
TRBD2	TRBV20-1	TRBJ2-5	few	CSARDPAGGQETQYF	TGCAGTGCTAGAGATCCAGCGGGGGGGCAAGAGACCCAGTACTTC
TRBD2	TRBV18	TRBJ2-2	NA	CASSPSIAGETGELFF	TGTGCCAGCTCACCTAGTATAGCGGGAGAAACCGGGGAGCTGTTTTTT
NA	TRBV18	TRBJ1-4	NA	CASSRGRGGEKLFF	TGTGCCAGCTCACGCGGCAGGGGAGGGGAAAAACTGTTTTTT
NA	TRBV28	TRBJ2-2	many	CASSLGQNTGELFF	TGTGCCAGCAGTTTGGGACAGAACACCGGGGAGCTGTTTTTT
NA	TRBV20-1	TRBJ2-3	many	CSASSPSTDTQYF	TGCAGTGCTAGCTCGCCTAGCACAGATACGCAGTATTTT
NA	TRBV6-5	TRBJ1-2	many	CASSYYRQDYGYTF	TGTGCCAGCAGTTACTACAGACAGGACTATGGCTACACCTTC
NA	TRBV20-1	TRBJ1-4	many	CSARVQGGTEKLFF	TGCAGTGCTAGAGTCCAGGGTGGGACTGAAAAACTGTTTTTT
NA	TRBV24-1	TRBJ1-2	many	CATQDGHRINYGYTF	TGTGCCACCCAGGATGGACACAGGATTAACTATGGCTACACCTTC
TRBD1	TRBV11-2	TRBJ2-2	NA	CASSYGQENTGELFF	TGTGCCAGCAGCTACGGACAGGAGAACACCGGGGAGCTGTTTTTT
NA	TRBV7-4	TRBJ1-5	many	CASSNHPTDQGNQPQHF	TGTGCCAGCAGCAACCACCCGACAGATCAAGGCAATCAGCCCCAGCATTTT
TRBD2	TRBV30	TRBJ2-1	NA	CAWRISGSYNEQFF	TGTGCCTGGAGGATTAGCGGGAGCTACAATGAGCAGTTCTTC
TRBD2	TRBV20-1	TRBJ2-1	NA	CSARDSGTSGGIEQFF	TGCAGTGCTAGAGATTCCGGGACTAGCGGGGGTATTGAGCAGTTCTTC
NA	TRBV2	TRBJ1-5	few	CASSGDGSNQPQHF	TGTGCCAGCAGTGGGGATGGTAGCAATCAGCCCCAGCATTTT
TRBD2	TRBV7-2	TRBJ2-3	NA	CASSPRTSGRVDTQYF	TGTGCCAGCAGCCCCCGGACTAGCGGGAGGGTAGATACGCAGTATTTT
TRBD2	TRBV30	TRBJ2-7	many	CAWRGGVPPREQYF	TGTGCCTGGCGGGGAGGGGTGCCTCCCAGGGAGCAGTACTTC
NA	TRBV6-5	TRBJ2-7	NA	CASSWRGNSYEQYF	TGTGCCAGCAGTTGGAGGGGTAATAGTTACGAGCAGTACTTC
TRBD1	TRBV7-2	TRBJ2-3	many	CASSRQGARADTQYF	TGTGCCAGCAGCCGCCAGGGGGCGAGGGCAGATACGCAGTATTTT
TRBD2	TRBV2	TRBJ2-7	large	CASSEGSGRDEQYF	TGTGCCAGCAGTGAAGGCTCGGGGAGGGACGAGCAGTACTTC
NA	TRBV7-2	TRBJ2-1	many	CASSTYPLTSGSVFNEQFF	TGTGCCAGCAGCACGTACCCACTCACAAGCGGATCAGTCTTCAATGAGCAGTTCTTC
NA	TRBV7-3	TRBJ2-6	NA	CASSTPGGAYGANVLTF	TGTGCCAGCAGCACCCCGGGGGGCGCTTATGGGGCCAACGTCCTGACTTTC
NA	TRBV6-2/TRBV6-3	TRBJ2-3	many	CASTWTESTDTQYF	TGTGCCAGCACATGGACAGAAAGCACAGATACGCAGTATTTT
NA	TRBV29-1	TRBJ2-7	many	CSVADSGGPSYEQYF	TGCAGCGTTGCGGATTCGGGCGGACCTTCCTACGAGCAGTACTTC
NA	TRBV6-2/TRBV6-3	TRBJ2-5	medium-sized	CASSYRPYQETQYF	TGTGCCAGCAGTTACCGCCCGTACCAAGAGACCCAGTACTTC
TRBD1	TRBV6-2/TRBV6-3	TRBJ2-1	NA	CASSWGQGNNEQFF	TGTGCCAGCAGTTGGGGACAGGGAAACAATGAGCAGTTCTTC